Presented here are 18 T cell receptor beta chains from one specimen sequenced in a study of T cell changes during pregnancy in multiple sclerosis. Generated by immunoSEQ multiplex PCR, the TCRdb table keeps only in-frame clones and is missing some. In the table there are about 70,000 clones, approximately 92% of which are singletons. Specimen: CD8+ T cells from peripheral blood mononuclear cells, collected in the third trimester of pregnancy. The receptors originated from a female donor in good health, enrolled as a control in a pregnancy study.

This chain's CDR3 is CASSPGGGATYEQYF. CDR3 nucleotide sequence: TGCGCCAGCAGCCCGGGCGGGGGTGCTACCTACGAGCAGTACTTC. This chain joins TRBV5-1 and TRBJ2-7, with 7 bases identical to TRBD2. The ends lost 4 bases at V and 2 bases at J; junction bases unmatched: 9. The germline gives CDR1 SGHRS, CDR2 YFSETQ. CDR3 length: 15 residues.

V is TRBV6-1 and J is TRBJ1-6; D is undetermined. Per germline, CDR1 MNHNS and CDR2 SASEGT. Trimming cost V 0 bases and J 5 bases, with 5 bases left between them. This CDR3 contains 14 residues. CDR3 nucleotide sequence: TGTGCCAGCAGTGAAGCGGAGGATAATTCACCCCTCCACTTT. Translating it yields CASSEAEDNSPLHF.

The V call is TRBV7-9, the J call TRBJ1-5, with 7 nucleotides matching TRBD1. Germline loops: CDR1 SEHNR, CDR2 FQNEAQ (reference sequence). CDR3 size: 19 residues. J lost 4 bases, V lost 4 bases, and 19 bases had no gene match. For the CDR3, the DNA is TGTGCCAGCAGCTCGGACAGAGGAGCAGGGGGTTTTCGAAATCAGCCCCAGCATTTT. Residues: CASSSDRGAGGFRNQPQHF.

The chain couples TRBV13 to TRBJ1-1, with 7 bases lining up with TRBD1. From germline, CDR1 is PRHDT and CDR2 FYEKMQ (reference sequence). The CDR3 consists of 18 residues. The V gene end was trimmed by 4 bases and the J gene end by 7 bases; junction bases not matched to a gene: 21. CDR3 coding DNA: TGTGCCAGCAGCTCTGTCAATGATCCGACAGGGTTTGGAAATGAAGCTTTCTTT. It translates to CASSSVNDPTGFGNEAFF.

V usage is TRBV7-9 and J usage is TRBJ1-5; TRBD1 might be the D (5 bases). The CDR3 is 15 amino acids. V shed 1 base and J shed 0 bases, with 7 bases lying between them. Germline assignment: CDR1 SEHNR and CDR2 FQNEAQ (reference sequence). The CDR3 spells CASSLEGDSNQPQHF. CDR3 nucleotides: TGTGCCAGCAGCTTAGAAGGGGATAGCAATCAGCCCCAGCATTTT.

The chain uses TRBV13 and TRBJ2-5, with a possible D match to TRBD1 (6 bases). Germline lookup yields CDR1 PRHDT and CDR2 FYEKMQ (reference sequence). The CDR3 has 14 residues. The germline V and J ends were trimmed by 5 bases and 2 bases, with 12 bases remaining between them. CDR3 coding DNA: TGTGCCAGCAGCCCCCGGACAGTACAAGAGACCCAGTACTTC. Amino acids: CASSPRTVQETQYF.

J is TRBJ2-3 and V is TRBV7-2; 12 bases map to TRBD1. V dropped 4 bases and J dropped 6; count of bases not matched to a gene: 2. Germline lookup yields CDR1 SGHTA and CDR2 FQGNSA. CDR3 size: 14 residues. As DNA, the CDR3 is TGTGCCAGCAGCTGGGACAGGGGGCTTGATACGCAGTATTTT. Amino acid sequence: CASSWDRGLDTQYF.

The chain uses TRBV9 and TRBJ2-3, with D perhaps matching TRBD2 (5 bases). CDR1 and CDR2 (germline): SGDLS, YYNGEE. V was clipped by 4 bases and J by 0 bases, with 9 bases between them. The CDR3 covers 14 residues. The CDR3 coding sequence is TGTGCCAGCAGCCCATCGGGAAGCACAGATACGCAGTATTTT. Translating gives CASSPSGSTDTQYF.

This clone was detected only once. This chain uses TRBV21-1 with TRBJ2-3; whether TRBD2, the table's D call, matches the DNA was not checked. TRBV21-1 is marked as a pseudogene. CDR3 size: 21 residues. CDR3: CASSQRTPSGGGRPSTDTQYF. The CDR3 coding sequence is TGTGCCAGCAGCCAAAGGACTCCTAGCGGGGGGGGTAGACCGTCGACAGATACGCAGTATTTT.

Only one count was recorded for this clone. The V call is TRBV27, the J call TRBJ1-6, with 7 positions matching TRBD1. This CDR3 is built from 15 residues. Trimming took 7 bases from V and 5 from J; bases not matched to a gene: 8. In germline, CDR1 is MNHEY, CDR2 SMNVEV (reference sequence). CDR3 residues: CASTTGAIHNSPLHF. The CDR3 nucleotides read TGTGCCAGCACAACAGGGGCAATTCATAATTCACCCCTCCACTTT.

J is TRBJ2-4 and V is TRBV18, with 7 bases identical to TRBD2. Germline V gene data show CDR1 as KGHSH and CDR2 as LQKENI. V shed 0 bases, J shed 2 bases, and the junction held 7 bases outside the gene matches. The CDR3 runs to 17 residues. CDR3 bases: TGTGCCAGCTCACCACCGTGGGGAGCGGGGACCAAAAACATTCAGTACTTC. Amino acid sequence: CASSPPWGAGTKNIQYF.

J is TRBJ1-2 and V is TRBV27; D unclear. Per the germline V gene, CDR1 is MNHEY and CDR2 is SMNVEV (reference sequence). V gave up 8 bases and J gave up 5 bases, with 9 bases separating them. CDR3 size: 11 residues. CDR3 amino acids: CASGTEYGYTF. In DNA, the CDR3 is TGTGCCAGCGGTACGGAGTATGGCTACACCTTC.

The chain combines TRBV19 with TRBJ1-6; 10 bases agree with TRBD1. The CDR3 length is 17 residues. CDR1 LNHDA and CDR2 SQIVND come from the germline V gene (reference sequence). Trimming took 6 bases from V and 9 from J; bases not matched to a gene: 14. CDR3 protein: CASSHPRDRGFSSPLHF. The CDR3 bases are TGTGCCAGTAGCCACCCCCGGGACAGGGGCTTTTCTTCACCCCTCCACTTT.

In its sample, this clone was seen once. V is TRBV9 and J is TRBJ2-3, with TRBD2 matching 7 bases. CDR1 and CDR2 (germline): SGDLS, YYNGEE. The ends lost 4 bases at V and 0 bases at J; junction bases unmatched: 5. The CDR3 runs 15 residues. CDR3 sequence (DNA): TGTGCCAGCAGCTGGAGCGGGGAAAGCACAGATACGCAGTATTTT. It translates to CASSWSGESTDTQYF.

The chain joins TRBV7-6 to TRBJ2-2; 10 nucleotides align to TRBD2. Germline V gives CDR1 SGHVS, CDR2 FNYEAQ. V lost 5 bases and J lost 7; bases outside the gene matches: 19. This CDR3 is built from 19 residues. CDR3: CASSPRGSGGPIVGGELFF. The CDR3 DNA is TGTGCCAGCAGCCCCCGTGGTAGCGGGGGGCCGATCGTAGGCGGGGAGCTGTTTTTT.

The CDR3 sequence is CAWSVPGARYEQYF. The CDR3 bases are TGTGCCTGGAGTGTACCAGGGGCCAGGTACGAGCAGTACTTC. The chain recombines TRBV30 with TRBJ2-7; D might be TRBD1 (6 bases). The CDR3 has 14 amino acids. In germline, CDR1 is GTSNPN, CDR2 SVGIG (reference sequence). V lost 0 bases to trimming and J lost 4 bases, with 13 bases between them.

This chain connects TRBV7-8 to TRBJ1-3; D remains ambiguous. CDR1 and CDR2 (germline): SGHVS, FQNEAQ. With 5 bases removed from V and 3 bases from J, the gap between germline ends came to 14 bases. The CDR3 loop spans 15 amino acids. The chain's CDR3 is CASSRHQLSGNTIYF. The CDR3, as DNA: TGTGCCAGCAGCAGACATCAATTAAGTGGAAACACCATATATTTT. The full variable domain, in which reference TRBV7-8 and TRBJ1-3 provide the parts outside the CDR3, is GAGVSQSPRYKVAKRGQDVALRCDPISGHVSLFWYQQALGQGPEFLTYFQNEAQLDKSGLPSDRFFAERPEGSVSTLKIQRTQQEDSAVYLCASSRHQLSGNTIYFGEGSWLTVV.

This clone came up once. This chain joins TRBV7-3 and TRBJ1-1, with D perhaps matching TRBD1 (6 bases). Germline V gene lookup returns CDR1 SGHTA and CDR2 FQGTGA. V lost 5 bases, J lost 6 bases, and 10 bases lay in between. This CDR3 has 12 amino acids. The CDR3 reads CASSQGGAEAFF. In DNA form, the CDR3 reads TGTGCCAGCAGCCAAGGGGGGGCTGAAGCTTTCTTT.